Listed below are T cell receptor beta chains from one sample, sequenced in a study of blood T cell repertoires in COVID-19. Clones were sequenced by immunoSEQ multiplex PCR, and TCRdb holds only the in-frame ones, with some missing. Among a few hundred thousand clones listed, approximately 84% were seen once. Sequenced material: PBMCs or T cells enriched from blood (not recorded which). These receptors all stem from a woman aged 30 to 39 who had recovered from COVID-19. CDR3s include the opening cysteine and the closing phenylalanine or tryptophan. Fields, in order: CDR3 protein, CDR3 DNA, V gene, CDR3 length, J gene, D gene. A D gene is named only where the DNA matches it firmly.

cdr3_aa: CASSQDVQGSAFF; cdr3_nt: TGTGCCAGCAGCCAAGATGTTCAGGGTTCAGCTTTCTTT; v_call: TRBV3-1/TRBV3-2; cdr3_length: 13; j_call: TRBJ1-1; d_call: NA
cdr3_aa: CASSVSVNTEAFF; cdr3_nt: TGTGCCAGCAGCGTATCAGTGAACACTGAAGCTTTCTTT; v_call: TRBV9; cdr3_length: 13; j_call: TRBJ1-1; d_call: NA
cdr3_aa: CASSLSRTLPPDTQYF; cdr3_nt: TGTGCCAGCAGTTTATCTAGGACACTGCCGCCAGATACGCAGTATTTT; v_call: TRBV27; cdr3_length: 16; j_call: TRBJ2-3; d_call: NA
cdr3_aa: CASSQESDSSTDTQYF; cdr3_nt: TGTGCCAGCAGCCAAGAATCCGACTCTAGCACAGATACGCAGTATTTT; v_call: TRBV3-1/TRBV3-2; cdr3_length: 16; j_call: TRBJ2-3; d_call: NA
cdr3_aa: CASSIRYPTGTNTGELFF; cdr3_nt: TGTGCCAGTAGTATCCGATATCCGACAGGGACGAACACCGGGGAGCTGTTTTTT; v_call: TRBV19; cdr3_length: 18; j_call: TRBJ2-2; d_call: TRBD1
cdr3_aa: CASSLGRAQPQHF; cdr3_nt: TGTGCCAGCAGCTTAGGGAGAGCTCAGCCCCAGCATTTT; v_call: TRBV7-2; cdr3_length: 13; j_call: TRBJ1-5; d_call: NA
cdr3_aa: CASSLGGGDNGELFF; cdr3_nt: TGTGCCAGCAGCTTAGGCGGGGGGGATAACGGGGAGCTGTTTTTT; v_call: TRBV11-3; cdr3_length: 15; j_call: TRBJ2-2; d_call: TRBD2
cdr3_aa: CASSVTGGYNSPLHF; cdr3_nt: TGTGCCAGCAGCGTGACTGGCGGCTATAATTCACCCCTCCACTTT; v_call: TRBV5-4; cdr3_length: 15; j_call: TRBJ1-6; d_call: NA
cdr3_aa: CASSGDSYTEAFF; cdr3_nt: TGTGCCAGCAGCGGGGACAGCTACACTGAAGCTTTCTTT; v_call: TRBV28; cdr3_length: 13; j_call: TRBJ1-1; d_call: TRBD1
cdr3_aa: CASSEAGGPYQPQHF; cdr3_nt: TGTGCCAGCAGTGAAGCGGGGGGACCCTATCAGCCCCAGCATTTT; v_call: TRBV6-1; cdr3_length: 15; j_call: TRBJ1-5; d_call: NA
cdr3_aa: CASSESSYNEQFF; cdr3_nt: TGTGCCAGCTCAGAGAGCTCCTACAATGAGCAGTTCTTC; v_call: TRBV18; cdr3_length: 13; j_call: TRBJ2-1; d_call: NA
cdr3_aa: CASTFGQPTGELFF; cdr3_nt: TGCGCCAGCACCTTTGGGCAGCCCACCGGGGAGCTGTTTTTT; v_call: TRBV5-1; cdr3_length: 14; j_call: TRBJ2-2; d_call: NA